This T cell receptor beta chain was found in a study of blood T cells in healthy people across ages. Whole-study context: Template switching caught about one barcoded beta molecule for each two T cells. The study's findings and limits: No conclusive comparison of naive versus antigen-experienced cells was possible with unsorted PBMCs.

Next came a second PCR, run for about 7 to 12 cycles, which used a sample-barcoded 5' primer along with a J-beta primer mix. Each CDR3 protein gets one entry after TCRdb re-called the 5' RACE reads with MiXCR. The table has about 1.6 million distinct CDR3 sequences, roughly 30% seen once. The CDR3 runs to 10 residues. From germline, CDR1 is DFQATT and CDR2 SNEGSKA (reference sequence). V was trimmed by 7 bases and J by 7 bases, leaving 8 bases between them. This clonotype was detected many times. The antigen remains undetermined. The sequenced sample was blood. This receptor was taken from a woman in her thirties in good health. V usage is TRBV20-1 and J usage is TRBJ1-5; D is undetermined. In nucleotides, the CDR3 is TGCAGTGTCGGGGAACAGCCCCAGCATTTT. This sequence encodes CSVGEQPQHF.